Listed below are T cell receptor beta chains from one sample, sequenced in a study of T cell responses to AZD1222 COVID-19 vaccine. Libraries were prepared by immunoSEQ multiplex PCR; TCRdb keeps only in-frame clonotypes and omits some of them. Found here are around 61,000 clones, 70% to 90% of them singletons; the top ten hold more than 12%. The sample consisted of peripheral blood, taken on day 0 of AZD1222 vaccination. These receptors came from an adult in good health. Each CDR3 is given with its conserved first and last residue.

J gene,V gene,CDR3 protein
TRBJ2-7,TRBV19,CASKVRLGSYEQYF
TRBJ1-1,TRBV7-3,CASSFDTNTEAFF
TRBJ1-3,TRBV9,CASSGGVSGNTIYF
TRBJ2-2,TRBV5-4,CASSAESYRGDTGELFF
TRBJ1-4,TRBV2,CASSRDHNEKLFF
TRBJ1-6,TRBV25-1,CASTPSGDNNSPLHF
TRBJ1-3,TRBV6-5,CASARGGSSGNTIYF
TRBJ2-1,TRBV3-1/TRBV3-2,CASSQVTEVNEQFF
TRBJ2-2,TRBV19,CASSFIQEITGELFF
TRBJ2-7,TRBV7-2,CASSLGSVYEQYF
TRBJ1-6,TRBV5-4,CASSAGTGVSPLHF
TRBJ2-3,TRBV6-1,CASSEEASGGTQYF
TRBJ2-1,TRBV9,CASSVGQANRVSYNEQFF
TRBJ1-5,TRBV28,CASTTFYRTGIQPQHF